The rows below give T cell receptor beta chains drawn from one sample of a study of response to subunit inactivated influenza vaccine. TCRdb re-called the RT-PCR reads through MiXCR, storing one row per CDR3 protein. The sample contains 700,000 to 900,000 distinct CDR3 sequences, 21% of which appear only once. This material consisted of PBMCs from blood, taken 4 to 6 days after vaccination. The receptors shown here come from a man aged 50-60 years who received an inactivated influenza vaccine. CDR3s include the opening cysteine and the closing phenylalanine or tryptophan. The D gene is left open where the match is weak. Not all rows give a size; the values are once, few, many and, for expanded clones, a class.

. | TRBJ2-4 | TRBV18 | TRBD1 | TGTGCCAGCTCACCACCGCGGACAGGGGACATTCAGTACTTC | CASSPPRTGDIQYF
few | TRBJ2-5 | TRBV5-6 | . | TGTGCCAGCAGCCAGCTAGCGAGTGAGACCCAGTACTTC | CASSQLASETQYF
few | TRBJ1-3 | TRBV4-3 | . | TGCGCCAGCAGCCAAGTTCTGACGGCCTATTTT | CASSQVLTAYF
. | TRBJ2-2 | TRBV7-6 | TRBD2 | TGTGCCAGCAGCTTAGCAGGTCCCACCGGGACTAGCGGGAGAACCGGGGAGCTGTTTTTT | CASSLAGPTGTSGRTGELFF
few | TRBJ1-5 | TRBV6-1 | . | TGTGCCAGCAACGTGGACGGCCAGAATCAGCCCCAGCATTTT | CASNVDGQNQPQHF
. | TRBJ2-7 | TRBV10-3 | . | TGTGCCAAAACCGGGCCTAGAAAAATTCCCCTTTACGAGCAGTACTTC | CAKTGPRKIPLYEQYF
many | TRBJ2-1 | TRBV7-2 | TRBD2 | TGTGCCAGCAGCTTTTCATCGGGGCGGGGGTTTCAGTTCTTC | CASSFSSGRGFQFF
many | TRBJ2-7 | TRBV7-2 | . | TGTGCCAGCAGCTGGACACTTGCCTACGAGCAGTACTTC | CASSWTLAYEQYF
few | TRBJ2-1 | TRBV7-2 | TRBD1 | TGTGCCAGCATCGGACAGGGGGACTACAATGAGCAGTTCTTC | CASIGQGDYNEQFF
. | TRBJ2-7 | TRBV29-1 | TRBD1 | TGCAGCGTCAAAGGGACAGTCACTACCTACGAGCAGTACTTC | CSVKGTVTTYEQYF
. | TRBJ2-1 | TRBV11-1 | . | TGTGCCAGCAGCTTTCGGGCTGATTGGAATCTGGGTAAAGTGAGCTATGAGCAGTTCTTC | CASSFRADWNLGKVSYEQFF
few | TRBJ2-7 | TRBV28 | . | TGTGCCAGCGGCCGCCGACCTCCGTCTAAAGAGCAGTACTTC | CASGRRPPSKEQYF
few | TRBJ2-7 | TRBV7-2 | . | TGTGCCAGCGCCCTGGGAGAATCCTACGAGCAGTACTTC | CASALGESYEQYF
. | TRBJ2-5 | TRBV7-6 | TRBD1 | TGTGCCAGCAGCTTAGAAGGGACAGGGACACAAGAGACCCAGTACTTC | CASSLEGTGTQETQYF
few | TRBJ1-2 | TRBV5-1 | . | TGCGCCAGCAGCTTGGAGCGAATTAACTATGGCTACACCTTC | CASSLERINYGYTF
few | TRBJ2-7 | TRBV18 | . | TGTGCCACTCGCAGCGTAGCGGAATCCTACGAGCAGTACTTC | CATRSVAESYEQYF
. | TRBJ1-4 | TRBV5-1 | TRBD1 | TGCGCCAGCAGCCTTAACAGGGGGATTGCAACTAATGAAAAACTGTTTTTT | CASSLNRGIATNEKLFF
. | TRBJ2-2 | TRBV9 | TRBD2 | TGTGCCAGCAGCGTAGGGCTAGCGGAAAACACCGGGGAGCTGTTTTTT | CASSVGLAENTGELFF
. | TRBJ2-7 | TRBV5-1 | TRBD1 | TGCGCCAGCAGCAAAGACAGGGTGGGGAACGAGCAGTACTTC | CASSKDRVGNEQYF
few | TRBJ1-2 | TRBV29-1 | TRBD1 | TGCAGCGGGTTGGGACAGGGGGCGCTTGGCTACACCTTC | CSGLGQGALGYTF
few | TRBJ1-5 | TRBV20-1 | . | TGCAGTGCTAGTTCGGGGGGCAATCAGCCCCAGCATTTT | CSASSGGNQPQHF
. | TRBJ2-1 | TRBV12-3/TRBV12-4 | TRBD1 | TGTGCCAGCAGCCCGGGACAGGTTTCAAGCAATGAGCAGTTCTTC | CASSPGQVSSNEQFF
. | TRBJ2-3 | TRBV28 | . | TGTGCCAGCAGTTTCCCGTACTCAGATACGCAGTATTTT | CASSFPYSDTQYF
. | TRBJ2-7 | TRBV29-1 | TRBD1 | TGCAGCGTTGAAGATAGGGACAGGGCTGTCTACGAGCAGTACTTC | CSVEDRDRAVYEQYF
many | TRBJ1-2 | TRBV18 | . | TGCGCCAGCAGCCCATCGGGGGACTATGGCTACACCTTC | CASSPSGDYGYTF
. | TRBJ2-3 | TRBV7-9 | . | TGTGCCAGCAGCCCCCTTACCCTAGGGAGCACAGATACGCAGTATTTT | CASSPLTLGSTDTQYF
few | TRBJ1-3 | TRBV12-3/TRBV12-4 | . | TGTGCCAGCAGTTTATTCGCGGGGAGCGCCGGAAACACCATATATTTT | CASSLFAGSAGNTIYF
few | TRBJ2-7 | TRBV15 | . | TGTGCCACCAGCCCAAAAGTGGGCCAGGGAACCTACGAGCAGTACTTC | CATSPKVGQGTYEQYF
. | TRBJ2-7 | TRBV5-1 | . | TGCGCCAGCAGCTTGGCGCGGGCAGGGCCACCCTACGAGCAGTACTTC | CASSLARAGPPYEQYF
. | TRBJ1-2 | TRBV5-1 | . | TGCGCCAGCAGCTTGGCCTGGGAGGGCTATGGCTACACCTTC | CASSLAWEGYGYTF
. | TRBJ1-2 | TRBV4-2 | . | TGTGCCAGCAGCCAAGCGAGAGGGGACTATGGCTACACCTTC | CASSQARGDYGYTF
. | TRBJ1-2 | TRBV4-2 | TRBD1 | TGTGCCAGCAGCCAACCTCAGGACAGGGGGTTTAGCTACACCTTC | CASSQPQDRGFSYTF
. | TRBJ2-2 | TRBV3-1 | TRBD1 | TGTGCCAGCAGCCAACGACAGGGGTGGATCGGGGAGCTGTTTTTT | CASSQRQGWIGELFF
many | TRBJ2-7 | TRBV5-1 | . | TGCGCCAGCAGCTTCAGCAACAACGAGCAGTACTTC | CASSFSNNEQYF
. | TRBJ2-3 | TRBV7-2 | . | TGTGCCAGCAGCTCCAGGGGGGGACTCGGCACAGATACGCAGTATTTT | CASSSRGGLGTDTQYF
. | TRBJ2-3 | TRBV12-3/TRBV12-4 | TRBD2 | TGTGCCCGCAGTTTTAATTCTGGGTCGGGGGGTAACACAGATACGCAGTATTTT | CARSFNSGSGGNTDTQYF
few | TRBJ2-2 | TRBV2 | . | TGTGCCAGCAGTGAATTGGGCGGCTCGAACACCGGGGAGCTGTTTTTT | CASSELGGSNTGELFF
few | TRBJ2-5 | TRBV12-3/TRBV12-4 | . | TGTGCCAGCAGTATGGTCAGTAAGACCCAGTACTTC | CASSMVSKTQYF
. | TRBJ1-2 | TRBV6-5 | . | TGTGCCAGCAGTTACCTTAGGGGGGTCCTCTCATATGGCTACACCTTC | CASSYLRGVLSYGYTF
few | TRBJ2-3 | TRBV20-1 | TRBD1 | TGCAGTGCAAAGGACAGGGGAAGCACAGATACGCAGTATTTT | CSAKDRGSTDTQYF
. | TRBJ1-3 | TRBV7-2 | . | TGTGCCAGCAGCTTATTTACGGGAAACACCATATATTTT | CASSLFTGNTIYF
. | TRBJ1-2 | TRBV7-9 | . | TGTGCCAGCAGACCTCCCGTACAAGATAACTATGGCTACACCTTC | CASRPPVQDNYGYTF
few | TRBJ2-7 | TRBV20-1 | . | TGCAGTGCTAGGGCCGGGGTCGGTAGTTCAGCCGAGCAGTACTTC | CSARAGVGSSAEQYF
few | TRBJ2-1 | TRBV11-2 | . | TGTGCCAGCAGCCAAGGGGTCGGGGTCAATGAGCAGTTCTTC | CASSQGVGVNEQFF
. | TRBJ2-3 | TRBV18 | . | TGTGCCAGCTCACCTTTGGAGTCAAACACAGATACGCAGTATTTT | CASSPLESNTDTQYF
. | TRBJ2-5 | TRBV12-3/TRBV12-4 | . | TGTGCCAGCAGTTTCCGGAGAGCGACCCAGTACTTC | CASSFRRATQYF
few | TRBJ2-7 | TRBV20-1 | . | TGCAGTGCTAGTCCCGATTTCTACGAGCAGTACTTC | CSASPDFYEQYF
few | TRBJ2-5 | TRBV5-1 | . | TGCGCCAGCAGCTTGAGGGGGGGCACTGAAGAGACCCAGTACTTC | CASSLRGGTEETQYF
few | TRBJ2-3 | TRBV9 | . | TGTGCCAGCAGCCCCGGGCGGATCACAGATACGCAGTATTTT | CASSPGRITDTQYF
few | TRBJ2-5 | TRBV3-1 | TRBD2 | TGTGCCAGCAGCCAATTTTCTAGCGGGAGAAGAGGAGAGACCCAGTACTTC | CASSQFSSGRRGETQYF
many | TRBJ1-1 | TRBV12-3/TRBV12-4 | . | TGTGCCAGCAGTCGGGGCTCGAACACTGAAGCTTTCTTT | CASSRGSNTEAFF
. | TRBJ2-2 | TRBV29-1 | TRBD2 | TGCAGCGCCCCCGCTAGCGGGATGGGCACCGGGGAGCTGTTTTTT | CSAPASGMGTGELFF
. | TRBJ1-3 | TRBV2 | . | TGTGCCAGCAGTGATGGACTCTCTGGAAACACCATATATTTT | CASSDGLSGNTIYF
many | TRBJ1-1 | TRBV6-5 | . | TGTGCCAGCAGTTTTCGGACCGAGAACACTGAAGCTTTCTTT | CASSFRTENTEAFF
. | TRBJ1-1 | TRBV29-1 | . | TGCAGCGTTGGGCTGCGGGCCAGGGACACTGAAGCTTTCTTT | CSVGLRARDTEAFF